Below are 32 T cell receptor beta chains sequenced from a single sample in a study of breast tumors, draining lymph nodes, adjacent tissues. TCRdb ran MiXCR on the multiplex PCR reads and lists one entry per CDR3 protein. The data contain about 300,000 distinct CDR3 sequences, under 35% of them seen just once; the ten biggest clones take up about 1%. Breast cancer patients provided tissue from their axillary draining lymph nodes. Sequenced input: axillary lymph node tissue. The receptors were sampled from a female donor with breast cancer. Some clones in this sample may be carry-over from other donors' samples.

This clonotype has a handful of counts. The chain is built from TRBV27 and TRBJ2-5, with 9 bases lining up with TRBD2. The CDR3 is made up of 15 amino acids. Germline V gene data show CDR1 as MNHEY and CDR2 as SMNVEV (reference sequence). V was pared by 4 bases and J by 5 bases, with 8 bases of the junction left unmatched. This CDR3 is CASSSNAGGQETQYF. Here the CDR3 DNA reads TGTGCCAGCAGTTCAAATGCGGGAGGGCAGGAGACCCAGTACTTC.

CDR3 in amino acids: CASSTEWAKNIQYF. CDR3 DNA: TGTGCCAGCTCGACAGAGTGGGCCAAAAACATTCAGTACTTC. This chain uses TRBV28 with TRBJ2-4; possibly TRBD1 for D (5 bases). This CDR3 is built from 14 residues. Germline V gene lookup returns CDR1 MDHEN and CDR2 SYDVKM. Trimming took off 8 bases at V and 1 base at J, with 12 bases between the two ends.

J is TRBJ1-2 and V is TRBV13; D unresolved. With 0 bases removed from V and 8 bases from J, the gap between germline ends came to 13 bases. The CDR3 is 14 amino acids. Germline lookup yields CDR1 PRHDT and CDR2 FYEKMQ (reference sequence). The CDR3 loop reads CASSLGAVGVGYTF. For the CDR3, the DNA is TGTGCCAGCAGCTTAGGGGCGGTAGGAGTAGGCTACACCTTC.

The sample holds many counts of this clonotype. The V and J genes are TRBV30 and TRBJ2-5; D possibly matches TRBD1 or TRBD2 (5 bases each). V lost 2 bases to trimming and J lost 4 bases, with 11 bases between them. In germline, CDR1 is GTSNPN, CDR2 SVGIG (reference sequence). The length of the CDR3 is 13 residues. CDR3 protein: CAWSTGLVETQYF. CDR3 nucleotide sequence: TGTGCCTGGAGTACGGGGCTAGTAGAGACCCAGTACTTC.

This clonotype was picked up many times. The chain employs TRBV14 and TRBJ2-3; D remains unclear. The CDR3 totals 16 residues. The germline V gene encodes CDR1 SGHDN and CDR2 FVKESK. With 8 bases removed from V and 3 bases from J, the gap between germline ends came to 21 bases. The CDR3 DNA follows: TGTGCCAGCCCTCAGCCAAAATGCACCGAAACAGATACGCAGTATTTT. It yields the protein CASPQPKCTETDTQYF.

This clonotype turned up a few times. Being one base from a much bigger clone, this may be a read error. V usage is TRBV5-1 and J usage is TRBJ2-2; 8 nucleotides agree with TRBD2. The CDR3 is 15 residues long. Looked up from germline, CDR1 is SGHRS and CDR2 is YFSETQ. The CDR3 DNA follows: TGCGCCAGCACCCACAGCGGGAGTAACACCGGGGAGCTGATTTTT. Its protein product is CASTHSGSNTGELIF. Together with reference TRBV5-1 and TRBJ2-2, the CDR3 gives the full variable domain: KAGVTQTPRYLIKTRGQQVTLSCSPISGHRSVSWYQQTPGQGLQFLFEYFSETQRNKGNFPGRFSGRQFSNSRSEMNVSTLELGDSALYLCASTHSGSNTGELIFGEGSRLTVL.

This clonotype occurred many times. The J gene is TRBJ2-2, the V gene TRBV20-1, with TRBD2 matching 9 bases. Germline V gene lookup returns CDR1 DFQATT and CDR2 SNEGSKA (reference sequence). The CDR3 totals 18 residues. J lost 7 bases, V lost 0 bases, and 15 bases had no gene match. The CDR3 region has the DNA TGCAGTGCTAGAGATGGACTAGCGCCCGTTGGGGGTGGCGGGGAGCTGTTTTTT. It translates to CSARDGLAPVGGGGELFF.

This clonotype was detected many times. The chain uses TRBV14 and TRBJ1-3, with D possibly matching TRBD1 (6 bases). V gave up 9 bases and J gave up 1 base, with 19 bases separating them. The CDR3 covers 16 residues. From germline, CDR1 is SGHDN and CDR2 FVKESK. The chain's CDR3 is CASQLTGKKSGNTIYF. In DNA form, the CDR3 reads TGTGCCAGTCAACTAACAGGGAAAAAGTCTGGAAACACCATATATTTT. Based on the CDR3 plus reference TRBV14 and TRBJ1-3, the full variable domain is EAGVTQFPSHSVIEKGQTVTLRCDPISGHDNLYWYRRVMGKEIKFLLHFVKESKQDESGMPNNRFLAERTGGTYSTLKVQPAELEDSGVYFCASQLTGKKSGNTIYFGEGSWLTVV.

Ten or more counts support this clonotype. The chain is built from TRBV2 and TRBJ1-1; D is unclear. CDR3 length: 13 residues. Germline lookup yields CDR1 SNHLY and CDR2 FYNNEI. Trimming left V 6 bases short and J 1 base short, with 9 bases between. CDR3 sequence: CASSKDWNTEAFF. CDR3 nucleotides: TGTGCCAGCAGCAAGGACTGGAACACTGAAGCTTTCTTT.

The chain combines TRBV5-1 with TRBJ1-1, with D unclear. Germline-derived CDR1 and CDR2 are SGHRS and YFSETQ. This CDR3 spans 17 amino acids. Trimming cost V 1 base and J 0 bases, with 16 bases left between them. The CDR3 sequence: CASSLSRSSPMNTEAFF. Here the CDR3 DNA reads TGCGCCAGCAGCTTGTCCCGGTCAAGTCCAATGAACACTGAAGCTTTCTTT.

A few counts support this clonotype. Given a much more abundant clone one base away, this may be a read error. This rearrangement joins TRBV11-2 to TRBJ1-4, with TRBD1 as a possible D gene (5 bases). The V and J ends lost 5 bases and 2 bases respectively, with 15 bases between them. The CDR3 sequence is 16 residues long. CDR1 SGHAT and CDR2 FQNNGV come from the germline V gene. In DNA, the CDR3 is TGTGCCAGCAGCGCTGCGCGGGGCCGCACTAATGAAAAACTGTTTTTT. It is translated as CASSAARGRTNEKLFF.

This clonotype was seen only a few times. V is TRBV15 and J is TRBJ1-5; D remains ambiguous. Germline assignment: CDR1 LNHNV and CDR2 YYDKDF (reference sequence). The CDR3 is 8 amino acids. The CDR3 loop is CSNQPQHF. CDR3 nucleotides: TGTAGCAATCAGCCCCAGCATTTT. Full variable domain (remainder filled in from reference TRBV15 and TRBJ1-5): DAMVIQNPRYQVTQFGKPVTLSCSQTLNHNVMYWYQQKSSQAPKLLFHYYDKDFNNEADTPDNFQSRRPNTSFCFLDIRSPGLGDTAMYLCSNQPQHFGDGTRLSIL.

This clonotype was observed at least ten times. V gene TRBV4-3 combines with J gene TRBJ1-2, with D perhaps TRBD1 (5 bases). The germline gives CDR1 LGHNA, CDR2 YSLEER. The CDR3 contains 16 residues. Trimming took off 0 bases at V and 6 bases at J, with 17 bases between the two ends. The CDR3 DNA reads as TGCGCCAGCAGCCAAGATTCAGGGTCCCTAAGAAATGGCTACACCTTC. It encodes CASSQDSGSLRNGYTF.

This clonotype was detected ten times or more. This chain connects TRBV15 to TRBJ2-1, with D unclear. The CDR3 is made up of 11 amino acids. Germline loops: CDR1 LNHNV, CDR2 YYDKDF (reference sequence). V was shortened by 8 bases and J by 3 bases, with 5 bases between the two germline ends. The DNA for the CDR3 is TGTGCCACCTCCCTCTACAATGAGCAGTTCTTC. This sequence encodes CATSLYNEQFF.

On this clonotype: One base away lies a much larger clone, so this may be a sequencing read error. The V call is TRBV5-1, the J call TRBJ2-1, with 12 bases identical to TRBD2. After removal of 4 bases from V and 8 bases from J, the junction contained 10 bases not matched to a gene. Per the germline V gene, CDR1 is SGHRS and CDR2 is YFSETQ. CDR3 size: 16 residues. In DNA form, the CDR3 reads TGCGCCAGCAGCCCACGGACTAGCGGGGCCTCGGATGAGCAGTTCTTC. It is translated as CASSPRTSGASDEQFF. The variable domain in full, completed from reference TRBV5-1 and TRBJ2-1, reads KAGVTQTPRYLIKTRGQQVTLSCSPISGHRSVSWYQQTPGQGLQFLFEYFSETQRNKGNFPGRFSGRQFSNSRSEMNVSTLELGDSALYLCASSPRTSGASDEQFFGPGTRLTVL.

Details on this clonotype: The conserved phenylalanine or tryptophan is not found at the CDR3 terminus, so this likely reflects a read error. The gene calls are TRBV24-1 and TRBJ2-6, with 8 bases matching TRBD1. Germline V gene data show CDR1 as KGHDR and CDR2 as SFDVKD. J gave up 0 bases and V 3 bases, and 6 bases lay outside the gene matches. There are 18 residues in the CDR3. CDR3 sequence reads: CATSDRGTGPSGANVLTL. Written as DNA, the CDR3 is TGTGCCACCAGTGATAGGGGGACAGGACCCTCTGGGGCCAACGTCCTGACTCTC.

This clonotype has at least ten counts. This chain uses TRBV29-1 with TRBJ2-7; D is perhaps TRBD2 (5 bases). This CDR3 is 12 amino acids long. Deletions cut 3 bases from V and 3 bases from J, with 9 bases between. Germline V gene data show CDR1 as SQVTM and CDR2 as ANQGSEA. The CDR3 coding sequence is TGCAGCGTTGATGTGGGGAGCTACGAGCAGTACTTC. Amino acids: CSVDVGSYEQYF.

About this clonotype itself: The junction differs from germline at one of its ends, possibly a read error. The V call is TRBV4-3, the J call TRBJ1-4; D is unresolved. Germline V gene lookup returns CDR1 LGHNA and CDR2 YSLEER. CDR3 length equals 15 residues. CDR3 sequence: CVSSQDGATNEKLFF. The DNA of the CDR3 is TGCGTCAGCAGCCAAGACGGGGCAACTAATGAAAAACTGTTTTTT.

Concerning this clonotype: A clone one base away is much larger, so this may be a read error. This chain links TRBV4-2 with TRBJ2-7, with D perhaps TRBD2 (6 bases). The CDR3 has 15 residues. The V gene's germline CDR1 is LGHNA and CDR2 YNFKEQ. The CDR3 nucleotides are TGTGCCAGCAGCCCCAGAATGGGACTCTCCTACGGGCAGTACTTC. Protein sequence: CASSPRMGLSYGQYF.

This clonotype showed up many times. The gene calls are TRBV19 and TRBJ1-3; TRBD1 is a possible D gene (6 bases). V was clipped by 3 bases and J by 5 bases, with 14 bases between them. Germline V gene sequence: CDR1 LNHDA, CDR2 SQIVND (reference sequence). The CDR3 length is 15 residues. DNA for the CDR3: TGTGCCAGTAGTATTGGGGCAGGGGTACGAAACACCATATATTTT. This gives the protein CASSIGAGVRNTIYF. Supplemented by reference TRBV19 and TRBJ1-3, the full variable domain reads DGGITQSPKYLFRKEGQNVTLSCEQNLNHDAMYWYRQDPGQGLRLIYYSQIVNDFQKGDIAEGYSVSREKKESFPLTVTSAQKNPTAFYLCASSIGAGVRNTIYFGEGSWLTVV.

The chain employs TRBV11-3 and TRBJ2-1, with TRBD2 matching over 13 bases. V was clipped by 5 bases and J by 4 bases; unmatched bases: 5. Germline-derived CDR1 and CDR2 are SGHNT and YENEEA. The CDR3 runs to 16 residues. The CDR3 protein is CASSPLAGGGYNEQFF. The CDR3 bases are TGTGCCAGCAGCCCACTAGCGGGAGGGGGTTACAATGAGCAGTTCTTC.

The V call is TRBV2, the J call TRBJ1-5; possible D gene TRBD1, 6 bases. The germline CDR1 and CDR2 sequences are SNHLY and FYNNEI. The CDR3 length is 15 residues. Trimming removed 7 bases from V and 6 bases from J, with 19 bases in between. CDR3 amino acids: CASIQGKGGGQPQHF. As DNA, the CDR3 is TGTGCCAGCATCCAGGGAAAGGGGGGAGGTCAGCCCCAGCATTTT.

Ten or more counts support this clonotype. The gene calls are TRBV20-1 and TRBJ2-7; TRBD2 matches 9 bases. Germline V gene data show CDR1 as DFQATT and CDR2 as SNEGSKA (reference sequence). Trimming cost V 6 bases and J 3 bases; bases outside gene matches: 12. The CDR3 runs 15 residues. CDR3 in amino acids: CSAVPGNSGSYEQYF. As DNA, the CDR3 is TGCAGTGCGGTCCCAGGCAATAGCGGGAGCTACGAGCAGTACTTC.

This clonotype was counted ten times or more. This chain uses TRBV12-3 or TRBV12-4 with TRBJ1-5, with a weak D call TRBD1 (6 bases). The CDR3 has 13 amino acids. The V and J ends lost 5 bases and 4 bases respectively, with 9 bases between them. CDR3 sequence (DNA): TGTGCCAGCAGTGGACAGAAAAATCAGCCCCAGCATTTT. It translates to CASSGQKNQPQHF.

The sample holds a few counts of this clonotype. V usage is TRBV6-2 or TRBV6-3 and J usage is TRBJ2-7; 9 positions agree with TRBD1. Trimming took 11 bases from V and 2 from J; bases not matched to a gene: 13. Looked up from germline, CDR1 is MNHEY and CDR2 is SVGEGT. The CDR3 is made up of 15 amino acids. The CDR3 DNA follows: TGTGCCTCGGGGACAGGGTTGATGTCTACCTACGAGCAGTACTTC. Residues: CASGTGLMSTYEQYF.

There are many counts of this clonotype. CDR3 residues: CSAKQGNTNTGELFF. The CDR3 region has the DNA TGCAGTGCAAAACAGGGAAATACAAACACCGGGGAGCTGTTTTTT. This chain links TRBV20-1 with TRBJ2-2, with D perhaps TRBD1 (6 bases). The ends were cut back, 6 bases at V and 2 bases at J, with 16 bases in the middle. The germline V gene encodes CDR1 DFQATT and CDR2 SNEGSKA (reference sequence). The CDR3 covers 15 residues.

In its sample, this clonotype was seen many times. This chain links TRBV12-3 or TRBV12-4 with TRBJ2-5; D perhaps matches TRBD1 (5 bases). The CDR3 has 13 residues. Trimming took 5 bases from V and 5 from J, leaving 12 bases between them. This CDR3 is CASSPPGMETQYF. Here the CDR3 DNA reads TGTGCCAGCAGTCCCCCAGGGATGGAGACCCAGTACTTC.

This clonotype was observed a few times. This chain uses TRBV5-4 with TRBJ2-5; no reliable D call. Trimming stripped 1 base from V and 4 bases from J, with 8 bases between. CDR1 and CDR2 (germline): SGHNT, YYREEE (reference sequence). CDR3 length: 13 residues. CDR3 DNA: TGTGCCAGCAGCTTGACCAACCTAGAGACCCAGTACTTC. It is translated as CASSLTNLETQYF.

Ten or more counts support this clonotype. As DNA, the CDR3 is TGTGCCAGCAGCTCAGAGACTGGAAACTACGAGCAGTACTTC. It codes for CASSSETGNYEQYF. This chain connects TRBV11-1 to TRBJ2-7; D not certain. The germline V gene has CDR1 SGHAT and CDR2 FQDESV (reference sequence). V was trimmed by 4 bases and J by 3 bases, leaving 13 bases between them. The CDR3 is 14 amino acids.

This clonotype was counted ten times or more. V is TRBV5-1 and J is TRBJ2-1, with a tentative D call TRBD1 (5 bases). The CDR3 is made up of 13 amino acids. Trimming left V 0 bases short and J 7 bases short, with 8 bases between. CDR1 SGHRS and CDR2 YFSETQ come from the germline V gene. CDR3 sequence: CASSLAGHNEQFF. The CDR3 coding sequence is TGCGCCAGCAGCTTGGCAGGGCATAATGAGCAGTTCTTC.

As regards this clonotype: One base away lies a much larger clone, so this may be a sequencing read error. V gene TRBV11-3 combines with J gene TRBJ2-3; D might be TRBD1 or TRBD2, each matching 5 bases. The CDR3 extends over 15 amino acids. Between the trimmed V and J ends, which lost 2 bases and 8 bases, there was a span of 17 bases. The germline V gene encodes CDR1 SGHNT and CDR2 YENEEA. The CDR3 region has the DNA TGTGCCAGCAGCTTATACGGGGCCCCCGAGGGTACGCAGTATTTT. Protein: CASSLYGAPEGTQYF.

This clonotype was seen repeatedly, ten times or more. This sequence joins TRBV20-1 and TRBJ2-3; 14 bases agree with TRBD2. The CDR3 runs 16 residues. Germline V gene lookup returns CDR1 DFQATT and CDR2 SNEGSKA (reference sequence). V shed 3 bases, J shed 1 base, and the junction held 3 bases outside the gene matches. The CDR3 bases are TGCAGTGCTAGCGGGACTAGCGGGAGTGGCACAGATACGCAGTATTTT. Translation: CSASGTSGSGTDTQYF.